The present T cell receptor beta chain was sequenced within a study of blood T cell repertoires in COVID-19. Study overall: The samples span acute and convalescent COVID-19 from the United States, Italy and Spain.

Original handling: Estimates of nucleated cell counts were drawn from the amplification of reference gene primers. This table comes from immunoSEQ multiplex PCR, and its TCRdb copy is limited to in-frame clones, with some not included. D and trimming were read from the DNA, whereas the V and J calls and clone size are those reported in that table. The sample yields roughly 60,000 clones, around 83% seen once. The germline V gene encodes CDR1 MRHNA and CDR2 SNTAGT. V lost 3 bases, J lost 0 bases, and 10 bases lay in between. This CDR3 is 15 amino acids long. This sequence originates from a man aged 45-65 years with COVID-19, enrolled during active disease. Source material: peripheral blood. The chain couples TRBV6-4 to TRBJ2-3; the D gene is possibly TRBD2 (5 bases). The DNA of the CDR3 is TGTGCCAGCAGTGAGTCGGGAACGAGCACAGATACGCAGTATTTT. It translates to CASSESGTSTDTQYF.